This T cell receptor beta chain was retrieved from a study of T cell responses to AZD1222 COVID-19 vaccine. Points from the study as a whole: The study identified only five to seven AZD1222 recipients as seropositive at baseline. Reportedly, nearly half the spike-specific TCRs target unmutated variant regions. Clonal diversity may have been underestimated in mostly white British donors.

This CDR3 spans 19 amino acids. Germline V CDR1 and CDR2: LGHDT, YNNKEL (reference sequence). Trimming pared 0 bases from V and 3 bases from J, leaving 20 bases between. Notes on this clone: What it binds is not known.

Second doses that came at about 4 or about 12 weeks were put together. The data were produced by immunoSEQ multiplex PCR, yet TCRdb's version contains in-frame clones alone and is incomplete. The sample lists 150,000 to 250,000 clones; approximately 93% were seen once. The source is an adult who received the AZD1222 COVID-19 vaccine. The chain combines TRBV3-1 (or the pseudogene TRBV3-2) with TRBJ2-2; maybe TRBD2 (6 bases). This specimen consisted of peripheral blood, obtained 28 days after the second AZD1222 dose. CDR3 coding DNA: TGTGCCAGCAGCCAAGAGGCTGGGGGGTCCGCCCGAGACACCGGGGAGCTGTTTTTT. As protein: CASSQEAGGSARDTGELFF.